This TCR beta chain was captured by sequencing in a study of coeliac disease. Study results and limitations: Most TRB amino acid sequences occurred in only one sample.

Assay used: immunoSEQ multiplex PCR; TCRdb lists only in-frame clones, some missing. This table holds about 5,400 clones, around 52% found once. Sequencing used one aliquot of fewer than 650,000 cells per fraction. Of note for this clone: Antigen: not known.

Sequenced: intraepithelial lymphocytes from the gut. The sequence derives from a young woman with active celiac disease.

The CDR3 DNA follows: TGTGCCAGCAGTTACGTATCGACCGAGGGTATTCATGGCTACACCTTC. Its protein is CASSYVSTEGIHGYTF. This sequence joins TRBV6-5 and TRBJ1-2, with D unclear. The CDR3 runs to 16 residues. The V end was cut by 2 bases, the J end by 6 bases, with 19 bases between. Germline CDR1 is MNHEY and CDR2 is SVGAGI.